Given below is one T cell receptor beta chain in context. This record belongs to a study of blood T cell repertoires in COVID-19. Looking at the study overall: COVID-19 samples collected from the United States, Italy and Spain covered acute and convalescent phases. PBMCs, B-cell-depleted T cells, or T cells were the source of the cDNA or gDNA that made up the material.

Clones were read by immunoSEQ multiplex PCR, and TCRdb kept only the in-frame ones, dropping some. In the table there are 250,000 or so clones, around nine tenths of which are singletons. V gave up 6 bases and J gave up 7 bases, with 16 bases separating them. This CDR3 has 14 amino acids. Germline V gene data show CDR1 as MNHEY and CDR2 as SMNVEV (reference sequence). Study members were between 18 and 89 years old and lived in fewer than 30 US regions. Either two negative PCRs, clearance, or symptom resolution qualified Cohort 3 donors as recovered. The J gene is TRBJ2-1, the V gene TRBV27, with D tentatively TRBD2 (7 bases). The sample comprised PBMCs or T cells enriched from blood (not recorded which). This sequence originates from a woman aged 45-60 years who had recovered from COVID-19. CDR3 DNA: TGTGCCAGCAGACGAGGGGGAGGGCCGAATGAGCAGTTCTTC. Protein product: CASRRGGGPNEQFF.